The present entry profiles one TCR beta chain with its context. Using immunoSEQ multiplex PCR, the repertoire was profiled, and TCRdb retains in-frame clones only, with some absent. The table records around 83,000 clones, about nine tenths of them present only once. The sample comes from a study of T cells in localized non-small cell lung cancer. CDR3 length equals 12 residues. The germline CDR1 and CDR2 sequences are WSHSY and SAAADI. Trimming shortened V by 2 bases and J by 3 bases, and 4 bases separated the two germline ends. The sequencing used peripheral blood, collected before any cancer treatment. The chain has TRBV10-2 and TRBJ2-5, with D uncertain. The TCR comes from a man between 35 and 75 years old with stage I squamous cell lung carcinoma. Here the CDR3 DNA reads TGCGCCAGCAGTGAGACAGAAGAGACCCAGTACTTC. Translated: CASSETEETQYF.